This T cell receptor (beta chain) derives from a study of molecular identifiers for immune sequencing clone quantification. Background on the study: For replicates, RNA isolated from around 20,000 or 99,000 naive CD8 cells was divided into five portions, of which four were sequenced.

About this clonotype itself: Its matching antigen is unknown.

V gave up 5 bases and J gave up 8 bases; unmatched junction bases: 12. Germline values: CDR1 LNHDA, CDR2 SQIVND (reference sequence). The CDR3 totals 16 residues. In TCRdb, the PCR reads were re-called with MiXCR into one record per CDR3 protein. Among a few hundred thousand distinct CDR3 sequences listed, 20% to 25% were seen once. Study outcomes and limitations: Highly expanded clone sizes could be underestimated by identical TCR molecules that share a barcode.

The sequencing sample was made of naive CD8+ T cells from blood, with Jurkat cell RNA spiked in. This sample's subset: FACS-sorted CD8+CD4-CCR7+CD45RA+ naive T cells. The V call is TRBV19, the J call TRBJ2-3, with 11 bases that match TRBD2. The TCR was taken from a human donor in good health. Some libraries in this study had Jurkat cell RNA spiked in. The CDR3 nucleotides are TGTGCCAGTAGTCCGGAACTAGCGGGAGTGTTTGGTACGCAGTATTTT. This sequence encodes CASSPELAGVFGTQYF.